This T cell receptor beta chain was identified in a study of T cells in Graves' hyperthyroidism and ophthalmopathy. Study information: Peripheral blood was drawn at first diagnosis, prior to all treatment.

Amplified TCR beta CDR3 regions came from RNA transcripts. TCR CDR3 underwent first-round RT-PCR with the HTBI primer set. TCRdb used MiXCR to reprocess the multiplex PCR reads, holding one entry per CDR3 protein. Of about 52,000 distinct CDR3 sequences listed, 48% are singletons. PBMCs were obtained from approximately 10 ml fresh peripheral blood. Findings and caveats of the study: Progression to ophthalmopathy was predicted a median of about 6.6 months early. Most thyroid clonotypes expanded above 0.001 were also detected in blood.

Points on this clonotype: The antigen remains undetermined.

The specimen sequenced was blood. The TCR comes from a woman in her fifties or sixties with Graves' ophthalmopathy.

The DNA for the CDR3 is TGTGCCAGTACGGCCGACACGGACGAGCAGTACTTC. It is translated as CASTADTDEQYF. The rearrangement joins TRBV19 to TRBJ2-7; D gene ambiguous. Germline CDR1 reads LNHDA; CDR2 reads SQIVND (reference sequence). The CDR3 is 12 residues long. V was trimmed by 7 bases and J by 5 bases, leaving 12 bases between them.